One and the same sample provided the 13 T cell receptor beta chains below, sequenced in a study of T cell responses to AZD1222 COVID-19 vaccine (dated by TCRdb to about 2021). The time point label, read with the paper, signifies: about 28 days (+/-7) after the second vaccine dose. To prepare the library, the immunoSEQ multiplex PCR assay was applied. TCRdb stores this immuneACCESS table with in-frame sequences only. Part of the clones is absent; in the studies checked, under half of the shortfall reflects unresolved V genes, and no reason is known for the rest. Across this sample there are more than 120,000 clones, with just over 85% seen only once. Roughly 5.1% of the sample rests with the top ten. Sequencing used peripheral blood, obtained 28 days after the second AZD1222 dose. The receptor set was obtained from an adult who received the AZD1222 COVID-19 vaccine.

This sequence joins TRBV28 and TRBJ1-2; D gene uncertain. Trimming stripped 3 bases from V and 0 bases from J, with 8 bases between. The CDR3 has 14 amino acids. Germline CDR1 and CDR2: MDHEN and SYDVKM. CDR3 residues: CASSFPWSNYGYTF. The CDR3 DNA reads as TGTGCCAGCAGTTTTCCCTGGTCTAACTATGGCTACACCTTC.

V is TRBV6-5 and J is TRBJ1-5; no reliable D call. Deletions cut 7 bases from V and 4 bases from J, with 11 bases between. Germline CDR1 reads MNHEY; CDR2 reads SVGAGI. This CDR3 has 13 residues. The CDR3 DNA is TGTGCCAGCATAATGTCCCGGAATCAGCCCCAGCATTTT. This sequence encodes CASIMSRNQPQHF.

The rearrangement links TRBV27 to TRBJ1-5; D is unclear. The CDR3 contains 12 residues. Germline V gene data show CDR1 as MNHEY and CDR2 as SMNVEV (reference sequence). The V end was cut by 5 bases, the J end by 3 bases, with 5 bases between. The CDR3 protein is CASSQHNQPQHF. CDR3 nucleotides: TGTGCCAGCAGTCAGCACAATCAGCCCCAGCATTTT.

J is TRBJ2-3 and V is TRBV6-1, with 10 bases aligning to TRBD2. In germline, CDR1 is MNHNS, CDR2 SASEGT. This CDR3 contains 14 residues. Trimming removed 1 base from V and 6 bases from J; junction bases left unmatched: 1. CDR3 loop: CASSEGAGGDTQYF. The CDR3 nucleotides read TGTGCCAGCAGTGAAGGAGCGGGAGGGGATACGCAGTATTTT.

The gene calls are TRBV19 and TRBJ1-1, with D tentatively TRBD1 (5 bases). Germline-derived CDR1 and CDR2 are LNHDA and SQIVND (reference sequence). CDR3 length: 15 residues. With 5 bases removed from V and 1 base from J, the gap between germline ends came to 14 bases. The chain's CDR3 is CASSSSLRGNTEAFF. CDR3 DNA sequence: TGTGCCAGTAGTTCTTCTTTGAGGGGGAACACTGAAGCTTTCTTT.

The chain employs TRBV18 and TRBJ2-1, with a possible D match to TRBD2 (6 bases). Germline lookup yields CDR1 KGHSH and CDR2 LQKENI. Between the trimmed V and J ends, which lost 4 bases and 0 bases, there was a span of 13 bases. The CDR3 contains 16 residues. The CDR3 region has the DNA TGTGCCAGCTCACTGCGACTAGGGAGCTCCTACAATGAGCAGTTCTTC. It is translated as CASSLRLGSSYNEQFF.

This clone came up a few times. This chain connects TRBV11-2 to TRBJ2-5; D is perhaps TRBD2 (5 bases). Looked up from germline, CDR1 is SGHAT and CDR2 is FQNNGV. The CDR3 runs to 13 residues. Deletions cut 3 bases from V and 2 bases from J, with 7 bases between. CDR3 in amino acids: CASSFRRQETQYF. The CDR3 DNA is TGTGCCAGCAGCTTTCGGAGGCAAGAGACCCAGTACTTC.

The V and J genes are TRBV10-3 and TRBJ2-1, with TRBD2 matching 9 bases. Germline V gives CDR1 ENHRY, CDR2 SYGVKD. With 6 bases clipped from V and 6 bases from J, the junction kept 6 bases outside the gene matches. There are 14 residues in the CDR3. The CDR3: CAIRPGLASNEQFF. The CDR3 DNA reads as TGTGCCATCAGACCGGGACTAGCATCCAATGAGCAGTTCTTC.

This clone has just a few counts. The chain has TRBV10-2 and TRBJ1-6; unclear D gene. The V end was cut by 4 bases, the J end by 1 base, with 5 bases between. Germline V gives CDR1 WSHSY, CDR2 SAAADI. The CDR3 consists of 14 residues. As DNA, the CDR3 is TGCGCCAGCAGTGGCGGTTCCTATAATTCACCCCTCCACTTT. This encodes CASSGGSYNSPLHF.

The V call is TRBV11-2, the J call TRBJ2-3; 8 nucleotides match TRBD2. Unmatched junction bases numbered 6, after V lost 1 base and J lost 6 bases. CDR3 length: 15 amino acids. CDR1 SGHAT and CDR2 FQNNGV come from the germline V gene. In DNA, the CDR3 is TGTGCCAGCAGCTTAGTAGGGGCGGGGGGTGATACGCAGTATTTT. Translation: CASSLVGAGGDTQYF. Full variable domain (rest looked up from reference TRBV11-2 and TRBJ2-3): EAGVAQSPRYKIIEKRQSVAFWCNPISGHATLYWYQQILGQGPKLLIQFQNNGVVDDSQLPKDRFSAERLKGVDSTLKIQPAKLEDSAVYLCASSLVGAGGDTQYFGPGTRLTVL.

The chain carries TRBV27 and TRBJ2-7, with D perhaps given as TRBD1 or TRBD2 (5 bases each). CDR3 size: 15 residues. Trimming removed 6 bases from V and 4 bases from J, with 19 bases in between. The V gene's germline CDR1 is MNHEY and CDR2 SMNVEV (reference sequence). CDR3 in amino acids: CASRSQGAGLYEQYF. As DNA, the CDR3 is TGTGCCAGCAGGTCACAAGGGGCAGGACTTTACGAGCAGTACTTC.

The rearrangement uses TRBV7-2 and TRBJ2-2; tentative D call: TRBD2 (6 bases). Germline assignment: CDR1 SGHTA and CDR2 FQGNSA. The V end was cut by 5 bases, the J end by 3 bases, with 16 bases between. This CDR3 is built from 16 residues. For the CDR3, the DNA is TGTGCCAGCAGCCTTTCGCTGGGGGGTTACACCGGGGAGCTGTTTTTT. Residues: CASSLSLGGYTGELFF.

The V and J genes are TRBV5-6 and TRBJ1-2, with no clear D. The CDR3 runs 10 residues. Between the trimmed V and J ends, which lost 2 bases and 6 bases, there was a span of 2 bases. The V gene's germline CDR1 is SGHDT and CDR2 YYEEEE. The CDR3 DNA is TGTGCCAGCAGCTTTGATGGCTACACCTTC. It is translated as CASSFDGYTF.